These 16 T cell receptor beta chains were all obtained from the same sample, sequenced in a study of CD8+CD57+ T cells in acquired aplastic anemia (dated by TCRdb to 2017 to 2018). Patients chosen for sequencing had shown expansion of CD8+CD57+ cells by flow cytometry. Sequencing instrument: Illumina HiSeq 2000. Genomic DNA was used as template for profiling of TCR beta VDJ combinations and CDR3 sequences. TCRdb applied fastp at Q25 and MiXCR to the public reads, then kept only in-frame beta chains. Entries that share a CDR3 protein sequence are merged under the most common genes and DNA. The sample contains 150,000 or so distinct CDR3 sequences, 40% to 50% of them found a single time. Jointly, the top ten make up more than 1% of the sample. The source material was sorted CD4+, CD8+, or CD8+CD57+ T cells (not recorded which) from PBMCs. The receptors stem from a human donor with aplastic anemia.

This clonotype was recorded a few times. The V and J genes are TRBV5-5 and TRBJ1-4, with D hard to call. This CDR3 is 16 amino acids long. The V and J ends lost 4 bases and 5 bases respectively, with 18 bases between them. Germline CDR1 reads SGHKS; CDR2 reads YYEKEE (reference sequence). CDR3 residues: CASSLTGITSNEKLFF. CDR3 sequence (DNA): TGTGCCAGCAGCCTCACCGGGATTACCTCCAATGAAAAACTGTTTTTT. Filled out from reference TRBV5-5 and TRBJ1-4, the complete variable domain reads DAGVTQSPTHLIKTRGQQVTLRCSPISGHKSVSWYQQVLGQGPQFIFQYYEKEERGRGNFPDRFSARQFPNYSSELNVNALLLGDSALYLCASSLTGITSNEKLFFGSGTQLSVL.

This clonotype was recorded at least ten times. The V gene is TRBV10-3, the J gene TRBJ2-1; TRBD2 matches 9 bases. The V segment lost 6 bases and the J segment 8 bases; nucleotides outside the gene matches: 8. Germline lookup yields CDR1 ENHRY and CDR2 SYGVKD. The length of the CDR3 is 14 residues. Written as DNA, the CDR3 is TGTGCCATCAGGGGCGGAGCGGGGGGAGATGAGCAGTTCTTC. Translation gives CAIRGGAGGDEQFF.

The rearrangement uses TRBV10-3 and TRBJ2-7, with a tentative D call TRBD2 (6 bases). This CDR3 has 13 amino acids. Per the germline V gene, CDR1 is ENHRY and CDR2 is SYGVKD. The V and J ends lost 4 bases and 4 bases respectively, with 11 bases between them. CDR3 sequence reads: CAISGGGTYEQYF. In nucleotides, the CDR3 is TGTGCCATCAGTGGTGGAGGGACTTACGAGCAGTACTTC.

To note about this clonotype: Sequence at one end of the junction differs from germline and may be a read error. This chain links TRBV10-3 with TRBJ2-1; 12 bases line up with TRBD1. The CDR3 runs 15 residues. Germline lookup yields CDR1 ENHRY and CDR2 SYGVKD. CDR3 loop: CAMSDGTGGGDEQFF. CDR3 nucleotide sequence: TGTGCCATGAGTGACGGGACAGGGGGCGGGGATGAGCAGTTCTTC.

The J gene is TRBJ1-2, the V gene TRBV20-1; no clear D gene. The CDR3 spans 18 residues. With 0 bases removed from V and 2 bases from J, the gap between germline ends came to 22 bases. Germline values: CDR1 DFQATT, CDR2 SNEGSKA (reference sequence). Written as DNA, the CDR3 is TGCAGTGCTAGAGACGGGATCGGCCGGTACGCGGAAAACTATGGCTACACCTTC. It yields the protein CSARDGIGRYAENYGYTF.

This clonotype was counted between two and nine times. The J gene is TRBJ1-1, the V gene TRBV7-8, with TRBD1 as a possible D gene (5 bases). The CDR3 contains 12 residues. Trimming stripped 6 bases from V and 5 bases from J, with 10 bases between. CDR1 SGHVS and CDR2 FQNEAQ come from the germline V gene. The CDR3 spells CASSPRGTEAFF. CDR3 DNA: TGTGCCAGCAGTCCTAGGGGTACTGAAGCTTTCTTT.

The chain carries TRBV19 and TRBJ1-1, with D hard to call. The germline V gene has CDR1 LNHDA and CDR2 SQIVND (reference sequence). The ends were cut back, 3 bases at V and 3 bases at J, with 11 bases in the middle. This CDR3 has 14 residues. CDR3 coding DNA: TGTGCCAGTAGTATCGGCAGCTACTACACTGAAGCTTTCTTT. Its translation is CASSIGSYYTEAFF.

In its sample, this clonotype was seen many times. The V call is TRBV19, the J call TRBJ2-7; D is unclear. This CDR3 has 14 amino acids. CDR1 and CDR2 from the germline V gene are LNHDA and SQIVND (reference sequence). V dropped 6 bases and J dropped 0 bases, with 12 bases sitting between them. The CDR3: CASRVSVSSYEQYF. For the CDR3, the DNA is TGTGCCAGTAGAGTGTCGGTCAGCTCCTACGAGCAGTACTTC.

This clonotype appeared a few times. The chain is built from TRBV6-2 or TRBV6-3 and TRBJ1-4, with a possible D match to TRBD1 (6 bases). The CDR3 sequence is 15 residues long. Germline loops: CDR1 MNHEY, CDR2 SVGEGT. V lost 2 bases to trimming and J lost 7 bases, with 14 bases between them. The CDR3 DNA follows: TGTGCCAGCAGTTACCAGACAGGTGGACGTGAAAAACTGTTTTTT. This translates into CASSYQTGGREKLFF.

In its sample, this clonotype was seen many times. DNA of the CDR3: TGTGCCAGCAGCTTAAGGACCGGGGAGCTGTTTTTT. Its protein is CASSLRTGELFF. This chain connects TRBV7-2 to TRBJ2-2; D is undetermined. V lost 2 bases to trimming and J lost 5 bases, with 3 bases between them. The CDR3 sequence is 12 residues long. From germline, CDR1 is SGHTA and CDR2 FQGNSA.

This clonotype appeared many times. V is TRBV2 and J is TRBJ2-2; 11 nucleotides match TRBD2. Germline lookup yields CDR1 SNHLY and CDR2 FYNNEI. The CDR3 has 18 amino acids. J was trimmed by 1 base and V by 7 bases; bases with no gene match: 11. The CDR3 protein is CASTFSTSGGLNTGELFF. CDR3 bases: TGTGCCAGCACTTTTAGTACTAGCGGGGGCCTGAACACCGGGGAGCTGTTTTTT.

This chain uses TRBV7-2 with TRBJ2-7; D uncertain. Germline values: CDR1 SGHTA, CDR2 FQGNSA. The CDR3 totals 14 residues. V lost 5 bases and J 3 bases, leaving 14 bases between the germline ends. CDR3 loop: CASSTRTTSYEQYF. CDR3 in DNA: TGTGCCAGCAGCACGCGTACCACAAGCTACGAGCAGTACTTC.

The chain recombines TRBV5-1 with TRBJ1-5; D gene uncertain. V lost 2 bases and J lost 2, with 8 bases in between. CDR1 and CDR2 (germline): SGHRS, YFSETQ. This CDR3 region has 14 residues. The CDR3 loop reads CASSFDGGNQPQHF. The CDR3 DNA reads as TGCGCCAGCAGCTTTGATGGAGGCAATCAGCCCCAGCATTTT.

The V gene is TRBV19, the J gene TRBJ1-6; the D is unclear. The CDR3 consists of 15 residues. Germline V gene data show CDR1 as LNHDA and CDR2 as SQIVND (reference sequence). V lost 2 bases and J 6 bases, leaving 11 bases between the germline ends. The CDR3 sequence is CASSIRRATNSPLHF. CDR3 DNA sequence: TGTGCCAGTAGTATAAGGAGAGCTACTAATTCACCCCTCCACTTT.

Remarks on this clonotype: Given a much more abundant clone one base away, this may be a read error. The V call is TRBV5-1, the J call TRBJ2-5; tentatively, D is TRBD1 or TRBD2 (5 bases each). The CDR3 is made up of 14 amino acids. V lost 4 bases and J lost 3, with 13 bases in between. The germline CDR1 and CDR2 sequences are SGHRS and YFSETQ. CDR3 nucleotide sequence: TGCGCCAGCAGCCTAGGGGACCCCAAAGAGACCCAGTACTTC. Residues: CASSLGDPKETQYF.

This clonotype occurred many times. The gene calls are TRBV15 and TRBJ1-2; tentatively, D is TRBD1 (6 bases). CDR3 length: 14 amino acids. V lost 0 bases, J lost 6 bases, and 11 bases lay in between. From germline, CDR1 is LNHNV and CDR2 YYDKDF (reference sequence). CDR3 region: CATSRDTGRDGYTF. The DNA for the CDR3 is TGTGCCACCAGCAGAGATACAGGGAGAGATGGCTACACCTTC.